This T cell receptor beta chain appears in the sequencing data of a study of blood T cell repertoires in COVID-19. Per the study methods: Nucleated cell counts were estimated from reference gene primer amplification. Method: immunoSEQ multiplex PCR; TCRdb's copy keeps in-frame clones and lacks some. V, J and clone size derive from that table, while D and trimming were established from the DNA sequence. The sample has about 140,000 clones, over 80% seen once. Losses at the gene ends were 4 bases for V and 5 bases for J; bases not matched to a gene: 5. In germline, CDR1 is SQVTM, CDR2 ANQGSEA. The CDR3 totals 14 residues.

The sequenced sample was peripheral blood. The rearrangement joins TRBV29-1 to TRBJ2-1, with 10 bases matching TRBD2. The source of this sequence is a human donor in a cohort sampled during active COVID-19. Here the CDR3 reads CSVGRTSGNNEQFF. CDR3 in DNA: TGCAGCGTTGGTCGGACTAGCGGAAACAATGAGCAGTTCTTC.